A single sample is the source of the 13 T cell receptor beta chains below, sequenced in a study of blood T cells in healthy people across ages. Next came a second PCR, run for about 7 to 12 cycles, which used a sample-barcoded 5' primer along with a J-beta primer mix. TCRdb passed the 5' RACE reads through MiXCR, listing each CDR3 protein once. The table has around 800,000 distinct CDR3 sequences, more than 25% seen once; the top ten hold 2.5% to 3.5%. The same sample was also used in a study of T cells of mothers and their children.

Material for sequencing was blood. These receptors all come from a boy between 5 and 17 years old in good health.

This clonotype has only a few counts. The V and J genes are TRBV12-3 or TRBV12-4 and TRBJ2-1; TRBD2 is a possible D gene (6 bases). The CDR3 has 16 residues. Trimming took 5 bases from V and 1 from J, leaving 15 bases between them. CDR3 region: CASSGGERASYNEQFF. As DNA, the CDR3 is TGTGCCAGCAGTGGGGGTGAGCGGGCTTCCTACAATGAGCAGTTCTTC.

This clonotype was seen repeatedly, ten times or more. The rearrangement uses TRBV20-1 and TRBJ2-2, with 13 positions matching TRBD2. Germline V gives CDR1 DFQATT, CDR2 SNEGSKA (reference sequence). With 4 bases clipped from V and 7 bases from J, the junction kept 6 bases outside the gene matches. The CDR3 runs 15 residues. DNA of the CDR3: TGCAGTGCTACAGGGACTAGCGGGGTTATCGGGGAGCTGTTTTTT. Its translation is CSATGTSGVIGELFF.

This clonotype was seen more than once but under ten times. V is TRBV20-1 and J is TRBJ2-5, with TRBD2 matching over 8 bases. The CDR3 consists of 15 residues. Per the germline V gene, CDR1 is DFQATT and CDR2 is SNEGSKA (reference sequence). Losses at the gene ends were 4 bases for V and 3 bases for J; bases not matched to a gene: 10. CDR3 in DNA: TGCAGTGCTATGCGGGGGGCTATCACAAAAGAGACCCAGTACTTC. This sequence encodes CSAMRGAITKETQYF.

The chain is built from TRBV27 and TRBJ1-5, with 9 bases fitting TRBD1. With V trimmed by 9 bases and J by 0 bases, 6 bases remained unmatched. Germline V gene lookup returns CDR1 MNHEY and CDR2 SMNVEV (reference sequence). The CDR3 consists of 15 residues. CDR3: CASGTGRYSNQPQHF. The CDR3, as DNA: TGTGCCAGTGGGACAGGGAGATATAGCAATCAGCCCCAGCATTTT.

This clonotype was seen a few times. The chain has TRBV3-1 and TRBJ2-1; 9 nucleotides match TRBD1. The CDR3 contains 16 residues. V lost 4 bases to trimming and J lost 2 bases; unmatched junction nucleotides: 6. Germline V gene sequence: CDR1 LGHDT, CDR2 YNNKEL (reference sequence). The CDR3 bases are TGTGCCAGCAGCCCCGGATGGGACAGGGCCTACAATGAGCAGTTCTTC. Its protein is CASSPGWDRAYNEQFF.

The chain joins TRBV28 to TRBJ2-5; 10 nucleotides align to TRBD2. Germline values: CDR1 MDHEN, CDR2 SYDVKM. This CDR3 comprises 17 residues. Trimming took 6 bases from V and 1 from J; bases not matched to a gene: 11. CDR3 nucleotide sequence: TGTGCCAGCAGACCGAGCTTAGCGGGGGGATTCCAAGAGACCCAGTACTTC. Its protein is CASRPSLAGGFQETQYF.

A few counts support this clonotype. This chain uses TRBV6-1 with TRBJ2-6; D might be TRBD1 (5 bases). Germline CDR1 reads MNHNS; CDR2 reads SASEGT. This CDR3 is built from 16 residues. Deletions cut 8 bases from V and 0 bases from J, with 14 bases between. CDR3 residues: CASVAGFYSGANVLTF. The CDR3 DNA sequence: TGTGCCAGCGTTGCAGGGTTTTACTCTGGGGCCAACGTCCTGACTTTC.

This clonotype appeared a few times. The chain is built from TRBV29-1 and TRBJ2-7, with a possible D match to TRBD1 (7 bases). Germline CDR1 is SQVTM and CDR2 is ANQGSEA. Trimming cost V 4 bases and J 2 bases, with 18 bases left between them. This CDR3 contains 15 residues. The CDR3 protein is CSVGEDRTTAYEQYF. Here the CDR3 DNA reads TGCAGCGTTGGGGAGGACAGGACTACTGCCTACGAGCAGTACTTC.

This clonotype was counted a few times. V gene TRBV11-2 combines with J gene TRBJ2-5, with 8 bases that match TRBD2. Germline V gene data show CDR1 as SGHAT and CDR2 as FQNNGV. This CDR3 has 16 residues. The J segment lost 5 bases and the V segment lost 5 bases, leaving 13 bases of the junction unmatched. The CDR3: CASSQRSGGASETQYF. In DNA form, the CDR3 reads TGTGCCAGCAGCCAAAGATCGGGGGGGGCATCCGAGACCCAGTACTTC.

This clonotype has more than one count but fewer than ten. The chain couples TRBV7-3 to TRBJ2-5; D is perhaps TRBD2 (7 bases). The end of the DNA aligns better with TRBJ2-1, so the J call may be wrong. Germline CDR1 and CDR2: SGHTA and FQGTGA. The CDR3 consists of 16 residues. DNA for the CDR3: TGTGCCAGCAGCTTAACTGGGGGGGCAGGGCGCAATGAGCAGTTCTTC. Its translation is CASSLTGGAGRNEQFF.

Turning to this clonotype: One end of the junction does not line up with germline, which may come from a read error. The chain joins TRBV5-6 to TRBJ2-4, with 9 bases aligning to TRBD1. The CDR3 loop spans 14 amino acids. Germline V gene sequence: CDR1 SGHDT, CDR2 YYEEEE. This chain's CDR3 is CASSSPGQGDIQYF. CDR3 in DNA: TGCGCCAGCAGCTCTCCGGGACAGGGAGACATTCAGTACTTC.

The chain recombines TRBV5-1 with TRBJ2-2; D gene unclear. Germline CDR1 is SGHRS and CDR2 is YFSETQ. The CDR3 loop spans 16 amino acids. V was pared by 2 bases and J by 3 bases, with 14 bases between. CDR3: CASSFRGDPHTGELFF. As DNA, the CDR3 is TGCGCCAGCAGCTTCCGAGGAGACCCCCACACCGGGGAGCTGTTTTTT.

A few counts support this clonotype. V and J are TRBV20-1 and TRBJ2-7; a weak D match, TRBD1 (5 bases). This CDR3 spans 16 amino acids. The V end was cut by 0 bases, the J end by 0 bases, with 15 bases between. Germline lookup yields CDR1 DFQATT and CDR2 SNEGSKA (reference sequence). The CDR3 nucleotides read TGCAGTGCTAGAGATGTGGGGCAGACCATCTCCTACGAGCAGTACTTC. Its protein product is CSARDVGQTISYEQYF.